These T cell receptor beta chains were read from a single sample in a study of blood T cell repertoires in COVID-19. The method was immunoSEQ multiplex PCR; TCRdb's version includes in-frame clones alone and lacks a portion of them. The sample carries 95,000 to 110,000 clones, 88% recorded once. The sample taken for sequencing was peripheral blood. The receptors stem from a human donor in a cohort sampled during active COVID-19. CDR3s include the opening cysteine and the closing phenylalanine or tryptophan. The D gene is left open where the match is weak. Clone sizes are given selectively: once, few, many, or a class where the clone is expanded.

few | TRBV28 | . | CASSLALGVYEQYF
many | TRBV7-2 | . | CASSRRRSRGYGYTF
. | TRBV27 | . | CASSLGGLGGYTF
. | TRBV7-2 | TRBD2 | CASSLASGDGELFF
. | TRBV6-5 | TRBD1 | CASSYSDRAPGYTF
. | TRBV14 | TRBD1 | CASSQGVDRAVDGYTF
. | TRBV7-3 | . | CASSLGAAVDTQYF
. | TRBV6-1 | TRBD1 | CASSEVGTGINSPLHF
. | TRBV6-5 | . | CASSLGQYNEQFF
few | TRBV6-6 | TRBD1 | CASSYFRGRVNQPQHF
. | TRBV5-4 | TRBD1 | CASSTGQGAGTEAFF
. | TRBV3-1/TRBV3-2 | . | CASSPVSGANVLTF
. | TRBV4-2 | . | CASSQGAGTQYF
. | TRBV19 | . | CASSPDRPDLGQPQHF
. | TRBV2 | TRBD1 | CASSEGQAINEQYF
. | TRBV7-9 | . | CASSTFYEQYF
once | TRBV2 | TRBD1 | CASSRQGNTGELFF
. | TRBV6-5 | . | CASSTQLNTGELFF
. | TRBV11-2 | . | CASSPNYRANQPQHF
few | TRBV10-2 | TRBD2 | CASSGGLAGYEQYF
. | TRBV6-4 | . | CASSAGIGTEAFF
. | TRBV5-5 | . | CASSKAAGDGYGYTF
. | TRBV30 | TRBD1 | CAWRAGGIQKLFF
. | TRBV30 | . | CAWSVHRNEKLFF
. | TRBV30 | . | CAWSVGGEQFF